This TCR beta chain appears in the sequencing data of a study of beta chain features in type 1 diabetes. A few counts support this clone. The target antigen is unknown. With 6 bases clipped from V and 7 bases from J, the junction kept 3 bases outside the gene matches. Per germline, CDR1 SGHTA and CDR2 FQGTGA. The CDR3 has 13 amino acids. Broader study findings: Compared to healthy donors, patients appeared to have naive, central memory and Treg TCRB repertoires that were more alike. Type 1 diabetes patients showed a moderate but significant shortening of TCRB CDR3s in all four CD4+ subsets. In cDNA sequencing, cells with high TCR expression could be over-represented.

As every portion of the isolated RNA was reverse transcribed, the sequencing read expressed TCRB transcripts. Read counts averaged around 4 million for samples of naive, central memory and regulatory T cells. Clones were read by immunoSEQ multiplex PCR, and TCRdb kept only the in-frame ones, dropping some. The sample lists 680,000 or so clones, about an eighth seen once, with roughly 0.022% in the top ten. Averaging approximately 120 mL, one heparinised blood draw came from each individual donor. The TCR sequence derives from a man between 18 and 35 years old with type 1 diabetes. Sample: naive CD4+ T cells from blood. This chain connects TRBV7-3 to TRBJ2-2; 9 nucleotides agree with TRBD2. The CDR3 DNA reads TGTGCCAGCAGACTGACTAGCGGCGGGGAGCTGTTTTTT. As protein: CASRLTSGGELFF. Complete variable domain (other parts from reference TRBV7-3 and TRBJ2-2): GAGVSQTPSNKVTEKGKYVELRCDPISGHTALYWYRQSLGQGPEFLIYFQGTGAADDSGLPNDRFFAVRPEGSVSTLKIQRTERGDSAVYLCASRLTSGGELFFGEGSRLTVL.